One T cell receptor (beta chain) is described in this entry. The data stem from a study of blood T cell repertoires in COVID-19. As for the study in general: The United States, Italy and Spain supplied acute and convalescent COVID-19 samples. The analysed material was cDNA or gDNA that came from T cells, B-cell-depleted T cells, or PBMCs.

Per the study methods: How many nucleated cells were present was estimated from reference gene primer amplification. The method was immunoSEQ multiplex PCR; TCRdb's version includes in-frame clones alone and lacks a portion of them. V, J and clone size were drawn from that table, and D and trimming were deduced from the DNA. This sample has some 410,000 clones, with over 75% found just once. Sequenced material: PBMCs or T cells enriched from blood (not recorded which). This TCR was sampled from a woman younger than 45 with acute COVID-19.

In nucleotides, the CDR3 is TGTGCCAGCAGCAGATCGACAGGAAACATTCAGTACTTC. Amino acid sequence: CASSRSTGNIQYF. The chain uses TRBV7-8 and TRBJ2-4; TRBD1 is a possible D gene (6 bases). The CDR3 runs to 13 residues. V dropped 5 bases and J dropped 6 bases, with 11 bases sitting between them. CDR1 is SGHVS, CDR2 FQNEAQ, per germline.